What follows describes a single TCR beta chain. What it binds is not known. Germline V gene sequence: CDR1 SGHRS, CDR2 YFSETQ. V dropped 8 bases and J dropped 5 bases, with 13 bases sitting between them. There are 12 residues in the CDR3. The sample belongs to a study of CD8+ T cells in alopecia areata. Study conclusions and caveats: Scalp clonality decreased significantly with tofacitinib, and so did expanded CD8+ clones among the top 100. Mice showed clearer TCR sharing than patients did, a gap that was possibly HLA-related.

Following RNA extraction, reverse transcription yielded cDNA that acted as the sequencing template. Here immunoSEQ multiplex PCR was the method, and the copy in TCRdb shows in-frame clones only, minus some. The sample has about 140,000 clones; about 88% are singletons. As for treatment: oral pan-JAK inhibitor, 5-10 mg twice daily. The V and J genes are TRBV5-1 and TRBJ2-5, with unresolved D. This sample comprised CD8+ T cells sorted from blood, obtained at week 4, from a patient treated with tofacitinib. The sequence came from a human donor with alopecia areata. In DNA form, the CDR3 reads TGCGCCAGTAAGGGCGCGTTGGAGACCCAGTACTTC. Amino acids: CASKGALETQYF.